One sample yielded the 21 T cell receptor beta chains listed below, sequenced in a study of T cells in Graves' hyperthyroidism and ophthalmopathy. RNA transcripts gave rise to amplified TCR beta CDR3 regions. When the TCR CDR3 underwent first-round RT-PCR, the HTBI primer set was used. TCRdb processed the multiplex PCR reads anew with MiXCR; each CDR3 protein has one entry. The sample shows under 600,000 distinct CDR3 sequences, roughly 16% of them seen only once. What was sequenced was blood. These receptors all stem from a middle-aged woman with Graves' ophthalmopathy.

This clonotype was seen repeatedly, ten times or more. This chain joins TRBV12-3 or TRBV12-4 and TRBJ2-1; D gene ambiguous. This CDR3 has 14 residues. The V end lost 2 bases, the J end lost 0 bases, and 5 bases lay between the germline ends. CDR3 amino acids: CASSLQASYNEQFF. Here the CDR3 DNA reads TGTGCCAGCAGTTTACAAGCCTCCTACAATGAGCAGTTCTTC.

The CDR3 spells CASSRIITSSTDTQYF. The DNA of the CDR3 is TGTGCCAGCAGTCGGATAATCACATCTAGCACAGATACGCAGTATTTT. The rearrangement joins TRBV2 to TRBJ2-3, with D unresolved. The V gene lost 5 bases and the J gene lost 0 bases, with 15 bases spanning the gap. The CDR3 runs 16 residues. The germline CDR1 and CDR2 sequences are SNHLY and FYNNEI.

This clonotype was observed many times. The chain is built from TRBV20-1 and TRBJ2-7; TRBD1 agrees at 8 bases. The germline CDR1 and CDR2 sequences are DFQATT and SNEGSKA (reference sequence). The CDR3 is 17 residues long. J gave up 7 bases and V 0 bases, and 17 bases lay outside the gene matches. CDR3 coding DNA: TGCAGTGCTAGAGATCTCATTCAAGGCAGGGGGCAGGAAGAGCAGTACTTC. Protein sequence: CSARDLIQGRGQEEQYF.

This clonotype showed up just once. The chain is built from TRBV6-5 and TRBJ2-2, with 7 bases lining up with TRBD1. Germline V gene lookup returns CDR1 MNHEY and CDR2 SVGAGI. The trim removed 3 bases at V and 4 bases at J, leaving 8 bases unmatched. This CDR3 spans 16 amino acids. CDR3 in DNA: TGTGCCAGCAGTTATCCGACAGGGAGTGGCACCGGGGAGCTGTTTTTT. Encoded protein: CASSYPTGSGTGELFF.

This clonotype was seen repeatedly, ten times or more. The chain combines TRBV6-2 or TRBV6-3 with TRBJ1-1, with D uncertain. V shed 0 bases and J shed 4 bases, with 3 bases lying between them. In germline, CDR1 is MNHEY, CDR2 SVGEGT. The CDR3 runs 12 residues. The CDR3 nucleotides read TGTGCCAGCAGTTACTCTACCACTGAAGCTTTCTTT. This gives the protein CASSYSTTEAFF.

This clonotype occurred many times. The chain has TRBV20-1 and TRBJ2-3, with TRBD2 as a possible D gene (5 bases). Germline assignment: CDR1 DFQATT and CDR2 SNEGSKA (reference sequence). The V gene lost 5 bases and the J gene lost 4 bases, with 19 bases spanning the gap. The CDR3 has 15 residues. The CDR3 protein is CSAPRAPGIADTQYF. The CDR3 DNA reads TGCAGTGCTCCACGGGCGCCCGGGATTGCAGATACGCAGTATTTT.

The CDR3 sequence is CASSEAGLAGVPYF. DNA of the CDR3: TGTGCCAGCAGTGAAGCCGGACTAGCGGGAGTGCCGTACTTC. This chain uses TRBV2 with TRBJ2-7; 13 bases agree with TRBD2. CDR1 is SNHLY, CDR2 FYNNEI, per germline. Germline trimming cut 0 bases from V and 12 bases from J; bases unmatched to any gene: 5. The CDR3 covers 14 residues.

In this sample, this clonotype turned up a few times. This chain links TRBV7-2 with TRBJ2-1, with 13 nucleotides matching TRBD2. V was pared by 4 bases and J by 6 bases, with 6 bases of the junction left unmatched. CDR1 and CDR2 from the germline V gene are SGHTA and FQGNSA. The CDR3 totals 16 residues. The CDR3 sequence is CASSSGTSGTPNEQFF. The CDR3 DNA sequence: TGTGCCAGCAGCTCCGGGACTAGCGGGACCCCCAATGAGCAGTTCTTC.

This clonotype was observed at least ten times. V is TRBV29-1 and J is TRBJ2-1; no firm D call. V lost 1 base and J lost 5, with 15 bases in between. This CDR3 contains 15 residues. CDR1 and CDR2 from the germline V gene are SQVTM and ANQGSEA. The CDR3 reads CSVEGWNFLNNEQFF. Here the CDR3 DNA reads TGCAGCGTTGAAGGCTGGAATTTTCTGAACAATGAGCAGTTCTTC.

The chain is built from TRBV5-5 and TRBJ1-2; no definite D call. The CDR3 extends over 15 amino acids. The V and J ends lost 0 bases and 6 bases respectively, with 15 bases between them. CDR1 and CDR2 from the germline V gene are SGHKS and YYEKEE (reference sequence). CDR3 sequence (DNA): TGTGCCAGCAGCTTGGCACGGGGTCAGCTGGATGGCTACACCTTC. Amino acids: CASSLARGQLDGYTF.

This clonotype has at least ten counts. The CDR3 reads CASSLVGQVYNEQFF. CDR3 nucleotides: TGTGCCAGCAGTTTAGTTGGACAGGTCTACAATGAGCAGTTCTTC. The chain combines TRBV12-3 or TRBV12-4 with TRBJ2-1; TRBD1 matches at 7 bases. The CDR3 consists of 15 residues. V trimming: 1 base; J trimming: 3 bases; junction bases outside the gene matches: 3.

The CDR3 coding sequence is TGTGCCACCAGCAGAGGGGGACTAGCGGGTGGTGCCAAAAACATTCAGTACTTC. Translating gives CATSRGGLAGGAKNIQYF. The chain carries TRBV15 and TRBJ2-4, with 12 bases identical to TRBD2. CDR3 length: 18 amino acids. The junction had 5 bases not matched to a gene; V was cut back by 1 base and J by 1 base. Germline CDR1 LNHNV, CDR2 YYDKDF (reference sequence).

As concerns this clonotype: Being one base from a much bigger clone, this may be a read error. The chain employs TRBV11-1 and TRBJ2-5; TRBD1 matches at 7 bases. The CDR3 runs 14 residues. From germline, CDR1 is SGHAT and CDR2 FQDESV (reference sequence). The CDR3 nucleotides are TGTGCCAGCGGCTTGACAGGGCAGGTAGAGACCCAGTACTTC. Amino acids: CASGLTGQVETQYF.

In DNA, the CDR3 is TGTGCCAGCAGCCCCCCTCAGGGGTTCGGTAATGAAAAACTGTTTTTT. Residues: CASSPPQGFGNEKLFF. The chain couples TRBV7-2 to TRBJ1-4, with D possibly matching TRBD1 (6 bases). V was shortened by 5 bases and J by 4 bases, with 17 bases between the two germline ends. CDR3 length equals 16 residues. CDR1 and CDR2 from the germline V gene are SGHTA and FQGNSA.

This clonotype has at least ten counts. The chain uses TRBV12-3 or TRBV12-4 and TRBJ1-5; D might be TRBD1 (6 bases). This CDR3 contains 14 residues. V was clipped by 6 bases and J by 3 bases, with 12 bases between them. The CDR3 is CASSYTGFNQPQHF. CDR3 nucleotide sequence: TGTGCCAGCAGCTATACAGGGTTCAATCAGCCCCAGCATTTT.

V and J are TRBV7-8 and TRBJ2-3, with TRBD2 identical over 11 bases. The ends lost 4 bases at V and 2 bases at J; junction bases unmatched: 5. The CDR3 covers 16 residues. Germline CDR1 SGHVS, CDR2 FQNEAQ. This chain's CDR3 is CASSSGLAGFTDTQYF. DNA for the CDR3: TGTGCCAGCAGCTCCGGACTAGCGGGCTTCACAGATACGCAGTATTTT.

The chain carries TRBV5-1 and TRBJ2-5; D may be TRBD2 (6 bases). The CDR3 length is 15 residues. CDR1 and CDR2 (germline): SGHRS, YFSETQ. Deletions cut 0 bases from V and 5 bases from J, with 14 bases between. Here the CDR3 DNA reads TGCGCCAGCAGCTTGGGGGACGGGGGACGGGAGACCCAGTACTTC. Its translation is CASSLGDGGRETQYF.

This clonotype was counted a few times. V is TRBV6-1 and J is TRBJ2-1, with D perhaps matching TRBD2 (6 bases). There are 12 residues in the CDR3. V dropped 4 bases and J dropped 7 bases, with 8 bases sitting between them. CDR1 MNHNS and CDR2 SASEGT come from the germline V gene. The CDR3 DNA reads TGTGCCAGCAGTGCCCTAGCGAATGAGCAGTTCTTC. Its protein is CASSALANEQFF.

This clonotype turned up a few times. CDR3 amino acids: CAWSTGGDGTQYF. In nucleotides, the CDR3 is TGTGCCTGGAGTACCGGAGGGGACGGTACGCAGTATTTT. The chain employs TRBV30 and TRBJ2-3, with a tentative D call TRBD2 (6 bases). Germline-derived CDR1 and CDR2 are GTSNPN and SVGIG (reference sequence). This CDR3 region has 13 residues. Trimming pared 2 bases from V and 8 bases from J, leaving 14 bases between.

The rearrangement links TRBV27 to TRBJ2-3; perhaps TRBD2 as D (6 bases). CDR1 and CDR2 (germline): MNHEY, SMNVEV (reference sequence). This CDR3 is 15 amino acids long. V lost 4 bases and J 7 bases, leaving 18 bases between the germline ends. The CDR3 protein is CASSSRGGGAYTQYF. The DNA for the CDR3 is TGTGCCAGCAGTTCCCGGGGCGGCGGGGCCTATACGCAGTATTTT.

The V and J genes are TRBV30 and TRBJ2-5; D possibly corresponds to TRBD1 (5 bases). The CDR3 totals 13 residues. The V gene's germline CDR1 is GTSNPN and CDR2 SVGIG (reference sequence). Trimming removed 2 bases at V and 5 bases at J, with 12 bases between. The CDR3 loop is CAWSSGFRETQYF. The DNA for the CDR3 is TGTGCCTGGAGTTCAGGGTTTCGGGAGACCCAGTACTTC.